This TCR beta chain was sequenced during a study of control samples from healthy donors and cancer patients. CDR1 and CDR2 (germline): MNHNY, SVGAGI (reference sequence). The CDR3 runs to 13 residues. Trimming removed 2 bases at V and 4 bases at J, with 9 bases between. Sequenced by immunoSEQ multiplex PCR; TCRdb stores in-frame clones only, minus some. The data show fewer than 200,000 clones, nearly 90% seen once. Sequencing input: blood. The chain joins TRBV6-6 to TRBJ2-7, with D hard to call. The sequence was collected from a woman aged 45-59 years in good health. The DNA of the CDR3 is TGTGCCAGCAGTTACAATGGCCAGTACGAGCAGTACTTC. Translating it yields CASSYNGQYEQYF.